These T cell receptor beta chains were read from a single sample in a study of CD8 T cells in ankylosing spondylitis. TCRdb called the 5' RACE reads again in MiXCR, with one record for every CDR3 protein. The sample contains more than 650,000 distinct CDR3 sequences, roughly 12% of which appear only once. Sequencing was carried out using blood, either unsorted or a sorted T cell fraction (not recorded which). The receptors derive from a male donor with ankylosing spondylitis. CDR3s include the opening cysteine and the closing phenylalanine or tryptophan. D genes are given only for firm matches. A row's size may be missing; if present it is once, few, many or a size class.

CDR3 length: 15; D gene: .; clone size: many; V gene: TRBV29-1; J gene: TRBJ2-1; CDR3 DNA: TGCAGCGTCAAAGGTACCAAACAAACTTACAATGAGCAGTTCTTC; CDR3 protein: CSVKGTKQTYNEQFF
CDR3 length: 14; D gene: TRBD1; clone size: many; V gene: TRBV29-1; J gene: TRBJ1-1; CDR3 DNA: TGCAGCGTTGAACGGACAGGGCGAAACACTGAAGCTTTCTTT; CDR3 protein: CSVERTGRNTEAFF
CDR3 length: 18; D gene: TRBD2; clone size: few; V gene: TRBV10-3; J gene: TRBJ2-1; CDR3 DNA: TGTGCCATCAGCCTTTCCGGGACTAGCCGTCGCTCCTACAATGAGCAGTTCTTC; CDR3 protein: CAISLSGTSRRSYNEQFF
CDR3 length: 12; D gene: .; clone size: many; V gene: TRBV29-1; J gene: TRBJ2-5; CDR3 DNA: TGCAGCGTGTCAATAAGCCAAGAGACCCAGTACTTC; CDR3 protein: CSVSISQETQYF
CDR3 length: 13; D gene: .; clone size: .; V gene: TRBV5-1; J gene: TRBJ1-2; CDR3 DNA: TGCGCCAGCAGCTTGGCCGGTATCAGCAAAGTCACCTTC; CDR3 protein: CASSLAGISKVTF
CDR3 length: 15; D gene: .; clone size: few; V gene: TRBV4-2; J gene: TRBJ2-7; CDR3 DNA: TGTGCCAGCAGCCAACAATCCGCGCCATCCTACGAGCAGTACTTC; CDR3 protein: CASSQQSAPSYEQYF
CDR3 length: 14; D gene: TRBD2; clone size: few; V gene: TRBV6-1; J gene: TRBJ2-1; CDR3 DNA: TGTGCCAGCAGAGAACTCGGACTAGCGGATGAGCAGTTCTTC; CDR3 protein: CASRELGLADEQFF
CDR3 length: 13; D gene: .; clone size: .; V gene: TRBV24-1; J gene: TRBJ2-5; CDR3 DNA: TGTGCCACCAGTCCCCAGGGCAGAGAGACCCAGTACTTC; CDR3 protein: CATSPQGRETQYF
CDR3 length: 14; D gene: TRBD1; clone size: many; V gene: TRBV4-2; J gene: TRBJ1-2; CDR3 DNA: TGTGCCAGCAGCCAAGCGGACAGGGGGAGAGGCTACACCTTC; CDR3 protein: CASSQADRGRGYTF
CDR3 length: 12; D gene: .; clone size: .; V gene: TRBV20-1; J gene: TRBJ2-5; CDR3 DNA: TGCAGTGCTAGTCAGGGAAAAGAGACCCAGTACTTC; CDR3 protein: CSASQGKETQYF
CDR3 length: 13; D gene: .; clone size: few; V gene: TRBV6-6; J gene: TRBJ1-1; CDR3 DNA: TGTGCCAGCAGTTACATCGGGAACACTGAAGCTTTCTTT; CDR3 protein: CASSYIGNTEAFF
CDR3 length: 14; D gene: .; clone size: few; V gene: TRBV7-2; J gene: TRBJ1-5; CDR3 DNA: TGTGCCAGCAGCTTCGGAACATCTTATCAGCCCCAGCATTTT; CDR3 protein: CASSFGTSYQPQHF
CDR3 length: 14; D gene: TRBD2; clone size: few; V gene: TRBV5-1; J gene: TRBJ2-3; CDR3 DNA: TGCGCCAGCGGAGCGGGGGGCCTCACAGATACGCAGTATTTT; CDR3 protein: CASGAGGLTDTQYF
CDR3 length: 13; D gene: .; clone size: .; V gene: TRBV11-2; J gene: TRBJ2-7; CDR3 DNA: TGTGCCAGCAGCATTGACAGTACCTACGAGCAGTACTTC; CDR3 protein: CASSIDSTYEQYF
CDR3 length: 17; D gene: TRBD2; clone size: .; V gene: TRBV6-5; J gene: TRBJ2-3; CDR3 DNA: TGTGCCAGCAGTTACATATCTAGCGGGGGGGTCACAGATACGCAGTATTTT; CDR3 protein: CASSYISSGGVTDTQYF
CDR3 length: 15; D gene: .; clone size: few; V gene: TRBV10-3; J gene: TRBJ2-7; CDR3 DNA: TGTGCCATCAGTGAGAGGGTGGACGGTTCCTACGAGCAGTACTTC; CDR3 protein: CAISERVDGSYEQYF
CDR3 length: 14; D gene: TRBD1; clone size: few; V gene: TRBV12-3/TRBV12-4; J gene: TRBJ1-2; CDR3 DNA: TGTGCCAGCAGTTGGACAGGGGTAAACTATGGCTACACCTTC; CDR3 protein: CASSWTGVNYGYTF
CDR3 length: 15; D gene: TRBD1; clone size: many; V gene: TRBV5-1; J gene: TRBJ1-1; CDR3 DNA: TGCGCCAGCAGCTCCGACGGACAGGACGAACGGGAAGCTTTCTTT; CDR3 protein: CASSSDGQDEREAFF
CDR3 length: 14; D gene: .; clone size: .; V gene: TRBV20-1; J gene: TRBJ1-1; CDR3 DNA: TGCAGTGCCAAAAGGGGCCCGATGAACACTGAAGCTTTCTTT; CDR3 protein: CSAKRGPMNTEAFF
CDR3 length: 10; D gene: .; clone size: .; V gene: TRBV20-1; J gene: TRBJ2-1; CDR3 DNA: TGCAGTGCCCTAAATAATGAGCAGTTCTTC; CDR3 protein: CSALNNEQFF
CDR3 length: 16; D gene: TRBD2; clone size: .; V gene: TRBV20-1; J gene: TRBJ2-1; CDR3 DNA: TGCAGTGCTCCTAAACTCCTAGCGGGAGAGTACAATGAGCAGTTCTTC; CDR3 protein: CSAPKLLAGEYNEQFF
CDR3 length: 16; D gene: TRBD1; clone size: few; V gene: TRBV4-2; J gene: TRBJ1-5; CDR3 DNA: TGTGCCAGCAGCCAAGCAGGGACAGGGGGATATCAGCCCCAGCATTTT; CDR3 protein: CASSQAGTGGYQPQHF
CDR3 length: 14; D gene: .; clone size: few; V gene: TRBV5-1; J gene: TRBJ1-1; CDR3 DNA: TGCGCCAGCAGCTTTGGAGAGATTAACACTGAAGCTTTCTTT; CDR3 protein: CASSFGEINTEAFF
CDR3 length: 11; D gene: TRBD2; clone size: few; V gene: TRBV20-1; J gene: TRBJ2-5; CDR3 DNA: TGCAGCCCGGGAGGGCAAGAGACCCAGTACTTC; CDR3 protein: CSPGGQETQYF
CDR3 length: 13; D gene: TRBD1; clone size: many; V gene: TRBV20-1; J gene: TRBJ1-1; CDR3 DNA: TGCAGTGCTGACAGGGGCTTGAACACTGAAGCTTTCTTT; CDR3 protein: CSADRGLNTEAFF
CDR3 length: 12; D gene: .; clone size: .; V gene: TRBV28; J gene: TRBJ2-1; CDR3 DNA: TGTGCCAGCAAGACTAGATCGGGTGAGCAGTTCTTC; CDR3 protein: CASKTRSGEQFF
CDR3 length: 16; D gene: .; clone size: many; V gene: TRBV4-2; J gene: TRBJ2-3; CDR3 DNA: TGTGCCAGCAGCCAAAGACGGGTCTTGGCAACAGATACGCAGTATTTT; CDR3 protein: CASSQRRVLATDTQYF
CDR3 length: 14; D gene: .; clone size: few; V gene: TRBV6-2/TRBV6-3; J gene: TRBJ2-3; CDR3 DNA: TGTGCCAGCCACGTCCATCCAGAGTCAAATACGCAGTATTTT; CDR3 protein: CASHVHPESNTQYF
CDR3 length: 16; D gene: .; clone size: .; V gene: TRBV28; J gene: TRBJ2-6; CDR3 DNA: TGTGCCAGCAGTTCCCCCGGCACCGCCATGGCCAACGTCCTGACTTTC; CDR3 protein: CASSSPGTAMANVLTF
CDR3 length: 14; D gene: .; clone size: many; V gene: TRBV6-5; J gene: TRBJ1-6; CDR3 DNA: TGTGCCAGCCGTCCGGACGGCTCCAATTCACCCCTCCACTTT; CDR3 protein: CASRPDGSNSPLHF
CDR3 length: 14; D gene: TRBD1; clone size: many; V gene: TRBV5-1; J gene: TRBJ2-7; CDR3 DNA: TGCGCCAGCAGCCACGGACAGGGATCCTACGAGCAGTACTTC; CDR3 protein: CASSHGQGSYEQYF
CDR3 length: 13; D gene: .; clone size: few; V gene: TRBV7-2; J gene: TRBJ2-1; CDR3 DNA: TGTGCCAGCAGCTTTAGCTACAACAATGAGCAGTTCTTC; CDR3 protein: CASSFSYNNEQFF